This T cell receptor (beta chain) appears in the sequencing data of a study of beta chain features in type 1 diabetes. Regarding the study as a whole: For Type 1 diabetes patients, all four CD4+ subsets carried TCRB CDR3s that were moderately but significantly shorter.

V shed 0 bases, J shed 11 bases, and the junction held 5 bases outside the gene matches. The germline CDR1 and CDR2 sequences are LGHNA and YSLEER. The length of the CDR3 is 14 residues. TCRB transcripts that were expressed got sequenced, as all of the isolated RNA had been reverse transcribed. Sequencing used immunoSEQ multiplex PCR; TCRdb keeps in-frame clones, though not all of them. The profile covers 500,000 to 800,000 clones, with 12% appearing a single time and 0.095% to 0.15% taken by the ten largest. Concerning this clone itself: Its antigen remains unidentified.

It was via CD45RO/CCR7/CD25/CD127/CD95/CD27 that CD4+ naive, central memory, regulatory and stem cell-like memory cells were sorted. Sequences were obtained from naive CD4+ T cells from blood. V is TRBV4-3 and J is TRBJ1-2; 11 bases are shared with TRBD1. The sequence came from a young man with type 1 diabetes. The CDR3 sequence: CASSQEGTGGIYTF. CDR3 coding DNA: TGCGCCAGCAGCCAAGAGGGGACAGGGGGTATATACACCTTC.